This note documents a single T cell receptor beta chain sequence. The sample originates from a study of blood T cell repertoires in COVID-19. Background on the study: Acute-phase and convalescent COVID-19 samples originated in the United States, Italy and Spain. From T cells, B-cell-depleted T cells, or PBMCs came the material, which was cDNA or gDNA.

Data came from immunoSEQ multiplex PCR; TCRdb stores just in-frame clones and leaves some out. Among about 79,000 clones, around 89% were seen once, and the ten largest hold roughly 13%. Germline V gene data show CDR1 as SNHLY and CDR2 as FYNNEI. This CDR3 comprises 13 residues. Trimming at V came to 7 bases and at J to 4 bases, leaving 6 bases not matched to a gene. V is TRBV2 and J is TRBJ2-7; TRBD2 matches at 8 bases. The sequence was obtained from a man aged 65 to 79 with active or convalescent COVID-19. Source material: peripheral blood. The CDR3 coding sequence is TGTGCCAGCAACAGACTAGCGTTATACGAGCAGTACTTC. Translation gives CASNRLALYEQYF.